The entry that follows covers one T cell receptor beta chain sequence. CDR1 and CDR2 (germline): SGHTA, FQGNSA. With V trimmed by 4 bases and J by 8 bases, 6 bases remained unmatched. The CDR3 sequence is 13 residues long. The sample originates from a study of CD8+ T cells in alopecia areata. Study-wide background: Treated patients received oral tofacitinib, 5 to 10 mg twice daily.

The treatment: oral pan-JAK inhibitor, 5-10 mg twice daily. Researchers took lesional scalp punch biopsies and peripheral blood from people who were alopecia areata patients. Sorted out of PBMCs were CD4+ T cells and CD8+ T cells. The authors extracted RNA and reverse transcribed it into cDNA as the sequencing template. Method: immunoSEQ multiplex PCR; TCRdb's copy keeps in-frame clones and lacks some. The sample has about 210,000 clones, 64% seen once. The source was CD4+ T cells sorted from blood, collected at week 4, from a patient treated with tofacitinib. The genes are TRBV7-2 and TRBJ1-1, with TRBD1 identical over 8 bases. This TCR was sampled from a human donor with alopecia areata. CDR3 loop: CASSSADRGEAFF. CDR3 DNA sequence: TGTGCCAGCAGCTCCGCTGACAGGGGCGAAGCTTTCTTT. Supplemented by reference TRBV7-2 and TRBJ1-1, the full variable domain reads GAGVSQSPSNKVTEKGKDVELRCDPISGHTALYWYRQSLGQGLEFLIYFQGNSAPDKSGLPSDRFSAERTGGSVSTLTIQRTQQEDSAVYLCASSSADRGEAFFGQGTRLTVV.